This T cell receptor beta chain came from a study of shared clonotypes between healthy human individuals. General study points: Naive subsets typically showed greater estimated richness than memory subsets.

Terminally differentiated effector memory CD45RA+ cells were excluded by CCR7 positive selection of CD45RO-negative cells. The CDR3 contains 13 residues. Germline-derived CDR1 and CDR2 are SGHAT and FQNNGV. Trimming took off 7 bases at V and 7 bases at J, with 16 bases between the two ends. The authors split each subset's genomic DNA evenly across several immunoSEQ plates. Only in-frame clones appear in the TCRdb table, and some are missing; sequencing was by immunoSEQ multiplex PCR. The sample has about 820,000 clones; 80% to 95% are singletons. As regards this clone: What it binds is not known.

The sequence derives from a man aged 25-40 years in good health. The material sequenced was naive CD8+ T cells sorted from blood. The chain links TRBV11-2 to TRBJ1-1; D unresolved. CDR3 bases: TGTGCCAGCACCCTAGCCTGGGCAGATGAAGCTTTCTTT. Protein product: CASTLAWADEAFF.